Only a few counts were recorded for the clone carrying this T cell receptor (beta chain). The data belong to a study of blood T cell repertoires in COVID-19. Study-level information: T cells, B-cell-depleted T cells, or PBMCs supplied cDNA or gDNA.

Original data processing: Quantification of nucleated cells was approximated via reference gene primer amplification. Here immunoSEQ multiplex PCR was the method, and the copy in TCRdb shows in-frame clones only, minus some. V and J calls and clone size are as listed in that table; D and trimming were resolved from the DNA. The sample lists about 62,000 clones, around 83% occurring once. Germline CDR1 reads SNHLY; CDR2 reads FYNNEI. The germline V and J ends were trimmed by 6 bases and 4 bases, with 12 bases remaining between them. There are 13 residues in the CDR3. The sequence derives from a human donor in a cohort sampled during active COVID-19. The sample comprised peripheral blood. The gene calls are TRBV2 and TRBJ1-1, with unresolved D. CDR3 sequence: CASRSTHSTEAFF. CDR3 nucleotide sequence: TGTGCCAGCAGATCCACACACAGCACTGAAGCTTTCTTT.